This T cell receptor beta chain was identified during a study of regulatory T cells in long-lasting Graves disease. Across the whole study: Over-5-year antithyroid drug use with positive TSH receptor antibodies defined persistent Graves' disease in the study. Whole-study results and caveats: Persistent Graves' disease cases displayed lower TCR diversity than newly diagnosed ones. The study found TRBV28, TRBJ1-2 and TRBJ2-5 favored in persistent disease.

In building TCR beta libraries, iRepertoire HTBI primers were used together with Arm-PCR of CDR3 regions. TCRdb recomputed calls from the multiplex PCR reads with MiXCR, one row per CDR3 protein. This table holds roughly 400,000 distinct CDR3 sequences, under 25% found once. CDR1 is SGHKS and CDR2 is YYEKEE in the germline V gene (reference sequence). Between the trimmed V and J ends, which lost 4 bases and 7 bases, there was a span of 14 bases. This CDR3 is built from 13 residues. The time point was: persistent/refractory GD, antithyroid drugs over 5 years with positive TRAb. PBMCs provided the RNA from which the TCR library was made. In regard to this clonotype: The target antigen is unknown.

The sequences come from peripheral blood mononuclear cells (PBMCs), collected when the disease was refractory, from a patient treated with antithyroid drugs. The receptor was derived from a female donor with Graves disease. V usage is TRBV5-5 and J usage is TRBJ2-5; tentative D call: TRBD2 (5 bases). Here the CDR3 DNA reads TGTGCCAGCAGCAATCTCCCTCGGGGGACCCAGTACTTC. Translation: CASSNLPRGTQYF.